Below are 22 T cell receptor beta chains sequenced from a single sample in a study of Graves' ophthalmopathy and Graves' hyperthyroidism. The TCR beta CDR3 regions underwent amplification from RNA transcripts. Investigators did first-round RT-PCR with HTBI primers, then second-round multiplex PCR. TCRdb re-analysed the multiplex PCR reads in MiXCR, keeping a single row per CDR3 protein. The top ten clones hold around 10% of a sample with over a million distinct CDR3 sequences, roughly two fifths of them seen once. Sequenced material: peripheral blood or thyroid tissue (not recorded which). Receptor source: an adult man with Graves' hyperthyroidism.

This clonotype was seen many times. The chain carries TRBV20-1 and TRBJ2-7; no clear D gene. The CDR3 covers 10 residues. Trimming removed 3 bases from V and 3 bases from J, with 3 bases in between. The germline V gene has CDR1 DFQATT and CDR2 SNEGSKA (reference sequence). In nucleotides, the CDR3 is TGCAGTGCTAGCGGCTACGAGCAGTACTTC. Encoded protein: CSASGYEQYF.

V and J are TRBV20-1 and TRBJ1-1; D is ambiguous. Germline V CDR1 and CDR2: DFQATT, SNEGSKA (reference sequence). The CDR3 extends over 13 amino acids. The ends were cut back, 4 bases at V and 3 bases at J, with 12 bases in the middle. The CDR3 is CSAIRTVDTEAFF. CDR3 DNA sequence: TGCAGTGCTATCCGGACGGTGGACACTGAAGCTTTCTTT.

This sequence joins TRBV20-1 and TRBJ1-5; weak D call: TRBD1 (5 bases). The CDR3 runs 16 residues. Trimming stripped 0 bases from V and 3 bases from J, with 15 bases between. Looked up from germline, CDR1 is DFQATT and CDR2 is SNEGSKA (reference sequence). CDR3 region: CSARDIGQGNNQPQHF. The CDR3 DNA is TGCAGTGCTAGAGATATAGGCCAGGGCAACAATCAGCCCCAGCATTTT.

This clonotype was picked up a small number of times. DNA of the CDR3: TGTGCCAGCACCCGACGAGGGTTGGGGTTACAGCGTCAGAACGAGCAGTACTTC. It specifies CASTRRGLGLQRQNEQYF. The rearrangement joins TRBV9 to TRBJ2-7, with a tentative D call TRBD2 (5 bases). Trimming cost V 6 bases and J 5 bases, with 30 bases left between them. CDR1 is SGDLS, CDR2 YYNGEE, per germline. The CDR3 covers 18 residues.

The chain uses TRBV12-3 or TRBV12-4 and TRBJ1-5; D not certain. Deletions cut 3 bases from V and 0 bases from J, with 9 bases between. CDR3 length equals 15 residues. Here the CDR3 reads CASSLGSHSNQPQHF. The CDR3 DNA is TGTGCCAGCAGTTTGGGCAGTCATAGCAATCAGCCCCAGCATTTT.

V is TRBV20-1 and J is TRBJ1-3, with D unclear. The germline V gene encodes CDR1 DFQATT and CDR2 SNEGSKA (reference sequence). The length of the CDR3 is 15 residues. The ends were cut back, 4 bases at V and 0 bases at J, with 13 bases in the middle. The CDR3 loop reads CSAIPPRRSGNTIYF. The CDR3 coding sequence is TGCAGTGCTATCCCCCCCCGTCGCTCTGGAAACACCATATATTTT.

The chain employs TRBV25-1 and TRBJ1-6; tentatively, D is TRBD1 (6 bases). The CDR3 is made up of 15 amino acids. V lost 5 bases to trimming and J lost 7 bases, with 15 bases between them. Per the germline V gene, CDR1 is MGHDK and CDR2 is SYGVNS. The CDR3 spells CASSSHREGNSPLHF. Written as DNA, the CDR3 is TGTGCCAGCAGTTCCCACAGGGAGGGGAATTCACCCCTCCACTTT.

There are a few counts of this clonotype. The chain is built from TRBV2 and TRBJ2-2, with D perhaps given as TRBD1 or TRBD2 (6 bases each). This CDR3 has 14 amino acids. Germline V gene sequence: CDR1 SNHLY, CDR2 FYNNEI. V lost 6 bases, J lost 6 bases, and 14 bases lay in between. The CDR3 DNA reads TGTGCCAGCAGGGTCGGGGGCCCCCCCGGGGAGCTGTTTTTT. Its protein is CASRVGGPPGELFF.

This clonotype was observed a handful of times. The chain employs TRBV20-1 and TRBJ1-2; 8 bases are a match to TRBD1. CDR1 is DFQATT, CDR2 SNEGSKA, per germline (reference sequence). There are 12 residues in the CDR3. Trimming at V came to 2 bases and at J to 12 bases, leaving 8 bases not matched to a gene. Written as DNA, the CDR3 is TGCAGTGCTAGACGGACAGGGATTGGAAACACCTTC. Amino acids: CSARRTGIGNTF.

This clonotype was seen at least ten times. This rearrangement joins TRBV7-9 to TRBJ2-7; D unclear. The CDR3 consists of 15 residues. The V end lost 0 bases, the J end lost 2 bases, and 11 bases lay between the germline ends. CDR1 and CDR2 (germline): SEHNR, FQNEAQ (reference sequence). CDR3 sequence reads: CASSLAARTPYEQYF. The CDR3, as DNA: TGTGCCAGCAGCTTAGCCGCCAGAACCCCCTACGAGCAGTACTTC.

The chain couples TRBV7-4 to TRBJ2-7, with a weak D call TRBD2 (6 bases). The CDR3 runs to 14 residues. Trimming removed 7 bases at V and 1 base at J, with 14 bases between. Germline assignment: CDR1 SGHVT and CDR2 SQSDAQ. CDR3 DNA: TGTGCCAGCACTAGCGCGCCCAATTCCTACGAGCAGTACTTC. Protein: CASTSAPNSYEQYF. The variable domain in full, with the rest retrieved from reference TRBV7-4 and TRBJ2-7, is GAGVSQSPRYKVAKRGRDVALRCDSISGHVTLYWYRQTLGQGSEVLTYSQSDAQRDKSGRPSGRFSAERPERSVSTLKIQRTEQGDSAVYLCASTSAPNSYEQYFGPGTRLTVT.

This rearrangement joins TRBV25-1 to TRBJ1-1; no clear D. Trimming stripped 5 bases from V and 4 bases from J, with 14 bases between. Germline CDR1 is MGHDK and CDR2 is SYGVNS. CDR3 size: 14 residues. The CDR3 loop reads CASSRGSGSTEAFF. The CDR3 DNA reads TGTGCCAGCAGTAGAGGGTCCGGGTCCACTGAAGCTTTCTTT.

This clonotype was seen ten or more times. The gene calls are TRBV6-5 and TRBJ1-1; 8 bases match TRBD1. The CDR3 runs 16 residues. J was trimmed by 1 base and V by 5 bases; bases with no gene match: 9. In germline, CDR1 is MNHEY, CDR2 SVGAGI. CDR3 amino acids: CASSIRTGLGNTEAFF. The CDR3 coding sequence is TGTGCCAGCAGTATTCGGACAGGGTTAGGGAACACTGAAGCTTTCTTT.

With respect to this clonotype: This clone may be a read error of a much larger clone one base away. The chain links TRBV5-1 to TRBJ1-2, with 8 nucleotides matching TRBD1. Germline values: CDR1 SGHRS, CDR2 YFSETQ. V was pared by 10 bases and J by 7 bases, with 15 bases of the junction left unmatched. This CDR3 has 14 residues. CDR3 sequence: CAGEPTGADSGYTF. For the CDR3, the DNA is TGCGCCGGCGAGCCGACAGGGGCGGATAGTGGCTACACCTTC. The full variable domain, in which reference TRBV5-1 and TRBJ1-2 provide the parts outside the CDR3, is KAGVTQTPRYLIKTRGQQVTLSCSPISGHRSVSWYQQTPGQGLQFLFEYFSETQRNKGNFPGRFSGRQFSNSRSEMNVSTLELGDSALYLCAGEPTGADSGYTFGSGTRLTVV.

CDR3 bases: TGCGCCAGCAGCCAAGGGGACAGGGGAACGGGCTATAATTCACCCCTCCACTTT. It yields the protein CASSQGDRGTGYNSPLHF. The chain joins TRBV4-3 to TRBJ1-6; 10 bases line up with TRBD1. With 1 base clipped from V and 3 bases from J, the junction kept 6 bases outside the gene matches. This CDR3 is 18 amino acids long. The germline gives CDR1 LGHNA, CDR2 YSLEER.

This clonotype was picked up many times. V is TRBV9 and J is TRBJ1-2; 7 nucleotides match TRBD1. J gave up 7 bases and V 0 bases, and 3 bases lay outside the gene matches. Germline loops: CDR1 SGDLS, CDR2 YYNGEE. The CDR3 length is 13 residues. CDR3 in amino acids: CASSVVTGVGYTF. The CDR3 DNA sequence: TGTGCCAGCAGCGTAGTTACAGGGGTTGGCTACACCTTC.

This clonotype was detected only a few times. This rearrangement joins TRBV2 to TRBJ1-5; D possibly corresponds to TRBD1 (6 bases). V lost 6 bases, J lost 6 bases, and 18 bases lay in between. Germline V gives CDR1 SNHLY, CDR2 FYNNEI. The CDR3 has 15 amino acids. The DNA of the CDR3 is TGTGCCAGCAGAGATTCTACAGGGCTTGGTCAGCCCCAGCATTTT. Its protein product is CASRDSTGLGQPQHF.

The chain recombines TRBV25-1 with TRBJ1-2; D remains unclear. Germline V gene data show CDR1 as MGHDK and CDR2 as SYGVNS. The CDR3 loop spans 14 amino acids. Between the trimmed V and J ends, which lost 4 bases and 0 bases, there was a span of 9 bases. The CDR3 spells CASSVGLANYGYTF. Written as DNA, the CDR3 is TGTGCCAGCAGTGTTGGGCTAGCTAACTATGGCTACACCTTC.

This clonotype came up a few times. The chain uses TRBV7-8 and TRBJ2-7; D could derive from TRBD1 or TRBD2 (5 bases each). The ends were cut back, 5 bases at V and 2 bases at J, with 16 bases in the middle. Germline CDR1 reads SGHVS; CDR2 reads FQNEAQ. CDR3 length: 15 residues. As DNA, the CDR3 is TGTGCCAGCAGCAGATCCGGGACGGCTACCTACGAGCAGTACTTC. Protein: CASSRSGTATYEQYF.

This clonotype was counted at least ten times. The chain combines TRBV2 with TRBJ2-2; D not certain. V gave up 9 bases and J gave up 3 bases, with 11 bases separating them. The CDR3 is made up of 13 amino acids. Germline CDR1 SNHLY, CDR2 FYNNEI. The CDR3 coding sequence is TGTGCCAGTACCGCGGAGCACACCGGGGAGCTGTTTTTT. Translation gives CASTAEHTGELFF.

CDR3 protein: CASSREGFHEQYF. As DNA, the CDR3 is TGTGCCAGCAGCCGCGAGGGATTCCACGAGCAGTACTTC. The gene calls are TRBV3-1 and TRBJ2-7, with D perhaps TRBD2 (5 bases). The V and J ends lost 4 bases and 5 bases respectively, with 12 bases between them. CDR1 is LGHDT, CDR2 YNNKEL, per germline (reference sequence). This CDR3 region has 13 residues.

The chain links TRBV10-3 to TRBJ2-5; D gene uncertain. V lost 0 bases, J lost 2 bases, and 10 bases lay in between. The CDR3 consists of 15 residues. CDR1 and CDR2 from the germline V gene are ENHRY and SYGVKD. Here the CDR3 DNA reads TGTGCCATCAGTGAGTCGGGATGGGTGCAAGAGACCCAGTACTTC. This gives the protein CAISESGWVQETQYF.